The source of this T cell receptor (beta chain) is a study of shared clonotypes between healthy human individuals. Germline V lookup: CDR1 MNHNS, CDR2 SASEGT. This CDR3 has 15 residues. V lost 8 bases, J lost 4 bases, and 12 bases stayed unmatched. Profiled with immunoSEQ multiplex PCR; TCRdb holds only in-frame clones, not every one. The data show roughly 1 million clones, about 80% seen once. This clone was observed a few times. This receptor was obtained from a man aged 18-30 years in good health. Some clones in this sample may be carry-over from other donors' samples. The V and J genes are TRBV6-1 and TRBJ2-5; TRBD2 agrees at 8 bases. The sample comprised memory CD4+ T cells from PBMCs. Regarding subset: CD45RA-negative fraction. CDR3 bases: TGTGCCAGCTCGGGGGGGATTGGAGGTCGAGAGACCCAGTACTTC. It specifies CASSGGIGGRETQYF.